This T cell receptor (beta chain) was identified during a study of vaccination and CD4 T cells after COVID-19. Study overall: Nasal swab PCR detected SARS-CoV-2 in convalescent patients, who comprised under ten mild cases and one severe case. Drawing of post-COVID samples took place a median 101 days after diagnosis (range 35 to 161). Collection of post-vaccine samples followed dose two by a median approximately 68 days, spanning a range of 14 to 241.

A remark on this clonotype: Its antigen is not identified.

Unmatched junction bases numbered 5, after V lost 6 bases and J lost 2 bases. This CDR3 has 14 amino acids. Germline V gene data show CDR1 as DFQATT and CDR2 as SNEGSKA (reference sequence). Indicated treatment: roughly 11-day PBMC culture with coronavirus spike peptide pools or control peptides (ViraFEST assay). CD4+ T cells that had been cultured provided DNA sequenced with the Oncomine TCR Beta short-read assay. Researchers extracted genomic DNA from CD4+ T cells that had been cultured. TCRdb analysed the PCR reads with MiXCR anew, one entry per CDR3 protein. The table has 15,000 to 20,000 distinct CDR3 sequences, approximately 71% seen once.

Sequenced sample: CD4+ T cells from blood, cultured in vitro. The J gene is TRBJ1-1, the V gene TRBV20-1; 11 bases map to TRBD1. The TCR was taken from a human donor who had recovered from COVID-19. The CDR3 coding sequence is TGCAGTGCGGGACAGGGGGGTGGAAACACTGAAGCTTTCTTT. It translates to CSAGQGGGNTEAFF.